The rows below give T cell receptor beta chains drawn from one sample of a study of shared clonotypes between healthy human individuals. Sequencing was performed with immunoSEQ multiplex PCR; in TCRdb, only in-frame clones are kept and a portion is missing. Among about 2.1 million clones, around 93% were seen once, and the ten largest hold more than 1.5%. The sequenced material came from naive CD8+ T cells from PBMCs. Receptor source: a man in his late teens or twenties in good health. Some clones in this sample may be carry-over from other donors' samples. Both conserved end residues are part of each CDR3. D genes are given only for firm matches. Only part of the rows carry a size: once, few, many, or a class if the clone is expanded.

clone_size	d_call	j_call	v_call	cdr3_aa	cdr3_nt
.	TRBD1	TRBJ1-5	TRBV9	CASSLGTGNQPQHF	TGTGCCAGCAGCCTAGGGACAGGGAATCAGCCCCAGCATTTT
.	.	TRBJ2-2	TRBV10-2	CASTVADLNTGELFF	TGCGCCAGCACCGTAGCGGATTTGAACACCGGGGAGCTGTTTTTT
.	TRBD1	TRBJ2-5	TRBV27	CASSRAVQGQETQYF	TGTGCCAGCAGTAGGGCCGTACAGGGGCAAGAGACCCAGTACTTC
.	TRBD2	TRBJ2-1	TRBV29-1	CSVLRYSGRANEQFF	TGCAGCGTACTACGTTATAGCGGGAGGGCCAATGAGCAGTTCTTC
once	.	TRBJ1-2	TRBV9	CASSVGGTWNYGYTF	TGTGCCAGCAGCGTAGGGGGAACGTGGAACTATGGCTACACCTTC
.	.	TRBJ2-3	TRBV7-9	CASRPEGDTDTQYF	TGTGCCAGCAGGCCTGAAGGAGACACAGATACGCAGTATTTT
.	TRBD2	TRBJ2-1	TRBV7-9	CASSSNVAGDLYNEQFF	TGTGCCAGCAGCTCGAACGTAGCGGGAGACTTGTACAATGAGCAGTTCTTC
.	.	TRBJ2-2	TRBV7-6	CASSEEAGFYTGELFF	TGTGCCAGCAGCGAGGAGGCGGGGTTCTACACCGGGGAGCTGTTTTTT
.	.	TRBJ1-4	TRBV9	CASSSRHTNEKLFF	TGTGCCAGCAGTTCGCGGCACACTAATGAAAAACTGTTTTTT
.	TRBD2	TRBJ2-5	TRBV6-5	CASSYMLAGHRGTQYF	TGTGCCAGCAGTTATATGCTAGCGGGGCACCGCGGGACCCAGTACTTC
once	.	TRBJ1-1	TRBV28	CASSFDKGRTEAFF	TGTGCCAGCAGTTTTGATAAGGGCCGCACTGAAGCTTTCTTT
.	.	TRBJ1-1	TRBV5-4	CASSWGGTEAFF	TGTGCCAGCAGCTGGGGGGGGACTGAAGCTTTCTTT
.	.	TRBJ2-6	TRBV29-1	CSVDRNSGANVLTF	TGCAGCGTTGATAGAAATTCTGGGGCCAACGTCCTGACTTTC
once	.	TRBJ2-7	TRBV27	CASTQRGGYEQYF	TGTGCCAGCACCCAAAGAGGCGGCTACGAGCAGTACTTC
.	.	TRBJ2-1	TRBV13	CASSLVLPAGLTYNEQFF	TGTGCCAGCAGCTTAGTCTTGCCGGCGGGACTGACCTACAATGAGCAGTTCTTC
.	.	TRBJ1-1	TRBV15	CATSRVGTDPNTEAFF	TGTGCCACCAGCAGAGTTGGGACGGACCCGAACACTGAAGCTTTCTTT
.	.	TRBJ2-3	TRBV5-1	CASSLEVVTDTQYF	TGCGCCAGCAGCTTGGAAGTAGTAACAGATACGCAGTATTTT
once	.	TRBJ2-7	TRBV19	CASSIDEAYEQYF	TGTGCCAGTAGTATAGATGAGGCCTACGAGCAGTACTTC
once	.	TRBJ2-1	TRBV9	CASSARGMNEQFF	TGTGCCAGCAGCGCTCGAGGGATGAATGAGCAGTTCTTC
once	.	TRBJ2-7	TRBV27	CASTPRATQRYEQYF	TGTGCCAGCACGCCTAGGGCTACACAGCGCTACGAGCAGTACTTC
.	.	TRBJ2-2	TRBV29-1	CSVEGGGHTGELFF	TGCAGCGTTGAAGGAGGTGGGCACACCGGGGAGCTGTTTTTT
once	.	TRBJ2-3	TRBV27	CASSYGESTDTQYF	TGTGCCAGCAGTTACGGGGAAAGCACAGATACGCAGTATTTT
.	TRBD2	TRBJ2-2	TRBV5-1	CASSLAGSGSRTGELFF	TGCGCCAGCAGCTTGGCCGGTAGCGGGAGTCGGACCGGGGAGCTGTTTTTT
.	.	TRBJ2-1	TRBV27	CASSPRQGGNEQFF	TGTGCCAGCAGTCCGAGACAGGGAGGCAATGAGCAGTTCTTC
.	.	TRBJ2-1	TRBV9	CASSAGTPNEQFF	TGTGCCAGCAGCGCCGGGACTCCCAATGAGCAGTTCTTC